This TCR beta chain was sequenced for a study of control samples from healthy donors and cancer patients. Germline values: CDR1 WSHSY, CDR2 SAAADI. Trimming removed 5 bases from V and 9 bases from J, with 11 bases in between. The CDR3 contains 12 residues. Measured with immunoSEQ multiplex PCR; TCRdb has only the in-frame clones, and not every one. The sample contains some 120,000 clones, roughly 93% of which appear only once. Source material: blood. The chain employs TRBV10-2 and TRBJ2-1; D is unclear. This sequence was found in a man aged 25 to 40 in good health. CDR3 sequence: CASSSPGGEQFF. The CDR3 nucleotides are TGCGCCAGCAGTTCACCGGGCGGTGAGCAGTTCTTC.